These T cell receptor beta chains were read from a single sample in a study of blood T cells in healthy people across ages. Each CDR3 protein gets one entry after TCRdb re-called the 5' RACE reads with MiXCR. In the table there are over 950,000 distinct CDR3 sequences, 51% of which are singletons. The material sequenced was blood. The receptors derive from a woman aged 60-70 years in good health. CDR3s leave out the opening cysteine and the closing phenylalanine or tryptophan. Fields, in order: J gene, V gene, CDR3 protein.

j_call: TRBJ1-2; v_call: TRBV20-1; cdr3_aa: GLIRHRTNYGYT
j_call: TRBJ2-7; v_call: TRBV20-1; cdr3_aa: SARDGTSAWKEQY
j_call: TRBJ2-7; v_call: TRBV27; cdr3_aa: ASSLRVDYEQY
j_call: TRBJ2-2; v_call: TRBV29-1; cdr3_aa: SALGELAGGIGELF
j_call: TRBJ1-5; v_call: TRBV20-1; cdr3_aa: SASSGQASNLPQH
j_call: TRBJ2-3; v_call: TRBV5-1; cdr3_aa: ASSLAGRRATDTQY
j_call: TRBJ2-7; v_call: TRBV28; cdr3_aa: ASSPGTAQSYEQY
j_call: TRBJ2-7; v_call: TRBV10-3; cdr3_aa: AISEAQGPAYEQY
j_call: TRBJ2-5; v_call: TRBV27; cdr3_aa: ASSFWPSGTQY
j_call: TRBJ1-2; v_call: TRBV7-9; cdr3_aa: ASSSTVTTANYGYT
j_call: NA; v_call: TRBV20-1; cdr3_aa: SARAVVGVNEQY
j_call: TRBJ2-1; v_call: TRBV25-1; cdr3_aa: ASSERAGTRSYNEQF
j_call: TRBJ2-3; v_call: TRBV27; cdr3_aa: ASSLLSSASTDTQY
j_call: TRBJ2-4; v_call: TRBV7-8; cdr3_aa: ASSRRGQGARGTWNEQY
j_call: TRBJ1-2; v_call: TRBV7-9; cdr3_aa: ASSLASPRQDLNGYT
j_call: TRBJ1-6; v_call: TRBV4-1; cdr3_aa: ASSQVEESPLH
j_call: TRBJ2-7; v_call: TRBV5-1; cdr3_aa: ASSFDGRTPYEQY
j_call: TRBJ2-1; v_call: TRBV5-1; cdr3_aa: ASRTDNNEQF
j_call: TRBJ1-6; v_call: TRBV7-9; cdr3_aa: ASSFRQELGSPLH
j_call: TRBJ2-7; v_call: TRBV11-2; cdr3_aa: ASSTGLPRGYEQY
j_call: TRBJ2-5; v_call: TRBV20-1; cdr3_aa: SAQTGQETQY
j_call: TRBJ2-7; v_call: TRBV29-1; cdr3_aa: SVRFSSYEQY
j_call: TRBJ1-5; v_call: TRBV4-2; cdr3_aa: ASSRLDSQPQH
j_call: TRBJ2-1; v_call: TRBV2; cdr3_aa: ASRARERSRPAQF
j_call: TRBJ2-7; v_call: TRBV27; cdr3_aa: ASVPSGTYEQY
j_call: TRBJ2-1; v_call: TRBV3-1; cdr3_aa: ASSFEPTRLNEQF
j_call: TRBJ2-7; v_call: TRBV20-1; cdr3_aa: STYGLADYEQY
j_call: TRBJ1-6; v_call: TRBV7-9; cdr3_aa: ASSIDISPLH
j_call: NA; v_call: TRBV6-1; cdr3_aa: ASSETGPTYEQY
j_call: TRBJ2-5; v_call: TRBV20-1; cdr3_aa: SAKEAGRIKETQY
j_call: TRBJ2-3; v_call: TRBV12-5; cdr3_aa: ASGLEDRAGDTQY
j_call: TRBJ2-1; v_call: TRBV4-3; cdr3_aa: ASSQGPGGTSGRNNEQF
j_call: NA; v_call: TRBV3-1; cdr3_aa: ASSQVAGGIDEQY
j_call: TRBJ1-2; v_call: TRBV24-1; cdr3_aa: ATSDLDRSYGYT
j_call: TRBJ1-2; v_call: TRBV29-1; cdr3_aa: SVDQSWGGGYT
j_call: TRBJ2-7; v_call: TRBV29-1; cdr3_aa: SVDSFSGNNNEQY
j_call: TRBJ2-3; v_call: TRBV28; cdr3_aa: ASRPGTGRNTQY
j_call: TRBJ2-1; v_call: TRBV3-1; cdr3_aa: ASSQVSGYEQF
j_call: TRBJ1-2; v_call: TRBV7-2; cdr3_aa: ASSFRAGPTYGYT
j_call: TRBJ2-7; v_call: TRBV6-5; cdr3_aa: ASSYHEQY
j_call: TRBJ1-1; v_call: TRBV29-1; cdr3_aa: SVWLTEAF
j_call: TRBJ1-2; v_call: TRBV6-6; cdr3_aa: ASRGRAGASGYT
j_call: TRBJ2-5; v_call: TRBV21-1; cdr3_aa: ASRRLGHLKGETQY
j_call: TRBJ2-1; v_call: TRBV3-1; cdr3_aa: ASSQERPSGNNKLLYNEQF
j_call: TRBJ2-7; v_call: TRBV4-1; cdr3_aa: ASSQYLAANYEQY
j_call: TRBJ2-7; v_call: TRBV20-1; cdr3_aa: SAPRTGLTYEQY
j_call: TRBJ2-4; v_call: TRBV7-2; cdr3_aa: ASSVDGLAFQY
j_call: NA; v_call: TRBV27; cdr3_aa: ASRPGLAGTASYNEQY
j_call: TRBJ2-3; v_call: TRBV7-9; cdr3_aa: ASSSNTGLLTDTQY
j_call: TRBJ2-7; v_call: TRBV6-2/TRBV6-3; cdr3_aa: ASSYPQGASYEQY
j_call: TRBJ2-3; v_call: TRBV28; cdr3_aa: ASAGGNLNTQY
j_call: TRBJ1-2; v_call: TRBV4-3; cdr3_aa: ASSQGGETGGYT
j_call: TRBJ2-1; v_call: TRBV7-6; cdr3_aa: ASSLSPGRLNNEQF
j_call: TRBJ2-5; v_call: TRBV10-3; cdr3_aa: AISESGIPSETQY
j_call: TRBJ1-2; v_call: TRBV12-3/TRBV12-4; cdr3_aa: ASSQTGEENYGYT
j_call: TRBJ1-2; v_call: TRBV3-1; cdr3_aa: ASTRGTNGGYT
j_call: NA; v_call: TRBV20-1; cdr3_aa: STLYRVGETQY
j_call: TRBJ1-2; v_call: TRBV18; cdr3_aa: ASSPPGRDIYGYT
j_call: TRBJ2-3; v_call: TRBV28; cdr3_aa: ATRRGQYDDTQY